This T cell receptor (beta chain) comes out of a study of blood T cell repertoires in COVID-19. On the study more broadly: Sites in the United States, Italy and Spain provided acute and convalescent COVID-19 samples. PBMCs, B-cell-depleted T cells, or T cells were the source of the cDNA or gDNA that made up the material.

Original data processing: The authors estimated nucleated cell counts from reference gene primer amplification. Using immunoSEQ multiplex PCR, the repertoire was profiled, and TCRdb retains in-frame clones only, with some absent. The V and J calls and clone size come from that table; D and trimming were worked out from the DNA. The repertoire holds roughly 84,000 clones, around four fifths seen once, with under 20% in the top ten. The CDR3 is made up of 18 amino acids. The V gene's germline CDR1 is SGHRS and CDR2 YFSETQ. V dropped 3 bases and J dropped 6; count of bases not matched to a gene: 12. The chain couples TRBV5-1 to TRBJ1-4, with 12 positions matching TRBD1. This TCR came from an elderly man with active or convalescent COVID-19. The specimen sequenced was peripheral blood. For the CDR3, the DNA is TGCGCCAGCAGCTCCTGGGGACAGGGGGCGTATGTGGATGAAAAACTGTTTTTT. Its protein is CASSSWGQGAYVDEKLFF.